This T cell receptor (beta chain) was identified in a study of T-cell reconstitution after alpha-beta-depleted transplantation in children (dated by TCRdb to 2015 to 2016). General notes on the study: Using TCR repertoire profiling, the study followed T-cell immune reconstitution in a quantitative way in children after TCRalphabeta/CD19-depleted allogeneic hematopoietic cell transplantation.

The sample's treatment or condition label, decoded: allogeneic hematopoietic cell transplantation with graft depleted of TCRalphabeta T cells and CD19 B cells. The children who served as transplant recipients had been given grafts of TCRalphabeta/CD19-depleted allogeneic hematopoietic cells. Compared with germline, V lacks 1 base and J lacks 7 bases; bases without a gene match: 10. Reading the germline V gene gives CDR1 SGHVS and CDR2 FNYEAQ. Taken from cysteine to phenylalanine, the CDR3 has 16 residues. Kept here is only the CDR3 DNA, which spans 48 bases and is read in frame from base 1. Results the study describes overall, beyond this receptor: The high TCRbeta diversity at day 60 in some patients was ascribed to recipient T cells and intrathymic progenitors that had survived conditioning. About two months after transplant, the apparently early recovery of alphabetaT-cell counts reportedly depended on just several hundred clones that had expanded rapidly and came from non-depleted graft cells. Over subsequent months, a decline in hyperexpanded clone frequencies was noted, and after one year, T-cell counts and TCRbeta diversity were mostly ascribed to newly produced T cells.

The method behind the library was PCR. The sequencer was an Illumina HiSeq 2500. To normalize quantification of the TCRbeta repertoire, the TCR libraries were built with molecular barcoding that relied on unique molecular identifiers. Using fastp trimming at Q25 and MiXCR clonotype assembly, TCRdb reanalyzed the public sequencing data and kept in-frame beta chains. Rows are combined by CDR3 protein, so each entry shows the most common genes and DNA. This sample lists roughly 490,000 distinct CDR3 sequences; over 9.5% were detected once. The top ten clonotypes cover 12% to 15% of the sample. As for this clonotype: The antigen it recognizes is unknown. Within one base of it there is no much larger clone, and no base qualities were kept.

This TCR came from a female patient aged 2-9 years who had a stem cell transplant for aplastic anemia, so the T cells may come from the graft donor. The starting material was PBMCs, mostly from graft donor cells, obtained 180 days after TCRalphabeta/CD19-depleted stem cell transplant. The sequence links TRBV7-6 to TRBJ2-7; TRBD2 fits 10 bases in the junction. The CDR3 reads CASSLVASGSVGEQYF. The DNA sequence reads TGTGCCAGCAGCTTAGTGGCTAGCGGGAGTGTTGGGGAGCAGTACTTC.